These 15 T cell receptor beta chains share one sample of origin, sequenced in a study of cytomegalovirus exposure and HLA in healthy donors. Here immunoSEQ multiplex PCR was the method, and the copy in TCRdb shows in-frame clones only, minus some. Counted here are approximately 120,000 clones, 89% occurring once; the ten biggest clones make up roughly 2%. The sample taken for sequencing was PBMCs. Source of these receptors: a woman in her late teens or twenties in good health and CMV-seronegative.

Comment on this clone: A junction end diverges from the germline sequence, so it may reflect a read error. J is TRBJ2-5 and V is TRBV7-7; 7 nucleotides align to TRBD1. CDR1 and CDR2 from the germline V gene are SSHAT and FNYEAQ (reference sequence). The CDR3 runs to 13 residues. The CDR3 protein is CASSFDREGTQYF. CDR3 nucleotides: TGTGCTAGCAGCTTCGACAGGGAAGGGACCCAGTACTTC.

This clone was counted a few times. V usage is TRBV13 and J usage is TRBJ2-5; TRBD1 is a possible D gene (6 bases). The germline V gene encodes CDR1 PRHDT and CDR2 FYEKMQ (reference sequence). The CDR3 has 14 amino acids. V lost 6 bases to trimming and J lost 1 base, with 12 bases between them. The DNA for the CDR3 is TGTGCCAGCAGGGAAGGGGGTGCCCAAGAGACCCAGTACTTC. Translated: CASREGGAQETQYF.

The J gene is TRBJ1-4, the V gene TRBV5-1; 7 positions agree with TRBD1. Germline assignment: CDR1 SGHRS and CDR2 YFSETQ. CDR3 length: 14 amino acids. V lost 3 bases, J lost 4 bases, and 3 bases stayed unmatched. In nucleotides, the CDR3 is TGCGCCAGCAGCTCCGGGACAGATAATGAAAAACTGTTTTTT. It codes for CASSSGTDNEKLFF.

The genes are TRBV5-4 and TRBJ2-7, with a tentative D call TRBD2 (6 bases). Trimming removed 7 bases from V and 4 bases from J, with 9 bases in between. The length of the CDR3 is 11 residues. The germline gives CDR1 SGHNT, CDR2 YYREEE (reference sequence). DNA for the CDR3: TGTGCCAGCGGGGACTTTTACGAGCAGTACTTC. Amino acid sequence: CASGDFYEQYF.

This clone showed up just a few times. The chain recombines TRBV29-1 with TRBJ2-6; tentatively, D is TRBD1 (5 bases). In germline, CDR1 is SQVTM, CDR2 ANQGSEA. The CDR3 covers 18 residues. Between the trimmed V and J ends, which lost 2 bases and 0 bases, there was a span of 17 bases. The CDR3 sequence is CSVETPWGRSSGANVLTF. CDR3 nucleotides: TGCAGCGTTGAAACGCCCTGGGGCCGATCCTCTGGGGCCAACGTCCTGACTTTC.

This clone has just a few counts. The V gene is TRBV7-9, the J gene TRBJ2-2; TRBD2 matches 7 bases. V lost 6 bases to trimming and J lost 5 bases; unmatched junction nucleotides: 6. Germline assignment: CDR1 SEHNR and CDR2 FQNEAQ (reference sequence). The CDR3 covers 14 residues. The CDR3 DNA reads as TGTGCCAGCAGGCCGGGAGGTGGGACCGGGGAGCTGTTTTTT. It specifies CASRPGGGTGELFF.

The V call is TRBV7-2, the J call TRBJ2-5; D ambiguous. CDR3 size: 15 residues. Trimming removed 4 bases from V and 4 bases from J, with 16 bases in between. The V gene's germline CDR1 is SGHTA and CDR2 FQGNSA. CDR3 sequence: CASSYTTEPPETQYF. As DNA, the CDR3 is TGTGCCAGCAGCTATACAACAGAGCCCCCAGAGACCCAGTACTTC. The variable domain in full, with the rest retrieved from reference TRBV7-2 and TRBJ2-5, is GAGVSQSPSNKVTEKGKDVELRCDPISGHTALYWYRQSLGQGLEFLIYFQGNSAPDKSGLPSDRFSAERTGGSVSTLTIQRTQQEDSAVYLCASSYTTEPPETQYFGPGTRLLVL.

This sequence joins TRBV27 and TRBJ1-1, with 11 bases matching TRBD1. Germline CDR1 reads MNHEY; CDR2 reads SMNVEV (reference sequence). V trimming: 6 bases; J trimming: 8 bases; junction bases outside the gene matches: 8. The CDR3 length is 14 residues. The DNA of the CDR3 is TGTGCCAGCAGCTCCGGGACAGGGGGTATAGAAGCTTTCTTT. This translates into CASSSGTGGIEAFF.

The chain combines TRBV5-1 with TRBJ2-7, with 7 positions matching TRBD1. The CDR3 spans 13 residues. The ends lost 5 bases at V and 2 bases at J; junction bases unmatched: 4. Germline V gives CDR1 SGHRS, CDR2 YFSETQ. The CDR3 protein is CASRMGQTYEQYF. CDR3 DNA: TGCGCCAGCAGAATGGGACAGACCTACGAGCAGTACTTC.

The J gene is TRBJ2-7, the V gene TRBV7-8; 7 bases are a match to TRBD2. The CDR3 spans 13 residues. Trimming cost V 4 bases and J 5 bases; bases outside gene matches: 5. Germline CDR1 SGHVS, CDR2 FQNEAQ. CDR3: CASSWEGWDEQYF. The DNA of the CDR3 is TGTGCCAGCAGCTGGGAGGGGTGGGACGAGCAGTACTTC.

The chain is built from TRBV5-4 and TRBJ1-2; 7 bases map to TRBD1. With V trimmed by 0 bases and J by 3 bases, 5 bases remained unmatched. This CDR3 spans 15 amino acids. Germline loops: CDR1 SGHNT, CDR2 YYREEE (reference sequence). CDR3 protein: CASSLGAGTDYGYTF. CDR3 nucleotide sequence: TGTGCCAGCAGCTTGGGGGCCGGGACAGACTATGGCTACACCTTC.

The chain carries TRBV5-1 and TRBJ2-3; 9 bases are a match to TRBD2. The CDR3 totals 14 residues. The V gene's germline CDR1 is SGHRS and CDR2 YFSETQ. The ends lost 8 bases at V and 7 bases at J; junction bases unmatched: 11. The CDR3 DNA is TGCGCCAGTTCCCCGACTAGCGGAGTTAATACGCAGTATTTT. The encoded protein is CASSPTSGVNTQYF.

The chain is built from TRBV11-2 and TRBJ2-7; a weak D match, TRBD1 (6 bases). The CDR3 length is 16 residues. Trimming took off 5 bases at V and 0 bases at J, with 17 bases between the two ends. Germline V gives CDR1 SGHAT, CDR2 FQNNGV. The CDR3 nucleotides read TGTGCCAGCAGCCTACCACAGGGCTATAGCTCCTACGAGCAGTACTTC. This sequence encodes CASSLPQGYSSYEQYF.

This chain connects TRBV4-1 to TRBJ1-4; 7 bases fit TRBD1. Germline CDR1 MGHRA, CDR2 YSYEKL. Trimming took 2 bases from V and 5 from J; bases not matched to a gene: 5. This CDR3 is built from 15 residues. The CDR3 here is CASSQPRQGNEKLFF. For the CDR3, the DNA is TGCGCCAGCAGCCAACCAAGACAGGGAAATGAAAAACTGTTTTTT.

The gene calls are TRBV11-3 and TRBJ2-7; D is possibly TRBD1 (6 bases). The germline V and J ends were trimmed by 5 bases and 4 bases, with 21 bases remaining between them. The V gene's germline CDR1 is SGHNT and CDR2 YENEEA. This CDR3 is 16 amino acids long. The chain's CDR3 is CASSPSQGIRFYEQYF. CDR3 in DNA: TGTGCCAGCAGCCCGTCCCAGGGGATACGGTTTTACGAGCAGTACTTC.